One sample yielded the 22 T cell receptor beta chains listed below, sequenced in a study of T cell clonality in common variable immunodeficiency. Repertoires were generated with immunoSEQ multiplex PCR, while TCRdb's copy carries only in-frame clones and drops some. Observed are tens of thousands of clones, no singletons, with the top ten taking about 1.5%. Sequenced sample: peripheral blood mononuclear cells. The source is a person aged 18 to 70 in good health.

This clone came up many times. Read data end 3 residues before the CDR3 end; the end is taken from the germline J gene. This rearrangement joins TRBV5-1 to TRBJ2-7; 11 positions agree with TRBD2. Germline assignment: CDR1 SGHRS and CDR2 YFSETQ. The CDR3 length is 17 residues. The V gene end was trimmed by 4 bases and the J gene end by 2 bases; junction bases not matched to a gene: 11. CDR3 DNA (partial): TGCGCCAGCAGCCAAGGCTCTCTAGCGGGGGGCACCTACGAG. Translated: CASSQGSLAGGTYE. The full CDR3 reads CASSQGSLAGGTYEQYF.

This clone was counted ten times or more. The read is 3 residues too short to cover the CDR3 end, so that end is filled in from the germline J gene. V and J are TRBV30 and TRBJ1-6, with D possibly matching TRBD1 (6 bases). V shed 5 bases and J shed 4 bases, with 9 bases lying between them. Germline assignment: CDR1 GTSNPN and CDR2 SVGIG (reference sequence). The CDR3 covers 13 residues. The part of the CDR3 DNA that was read is TGTGCCTGGGACGGACAGTATAATTCACCC. It is translated as CAWDGQYNSP. In full, the CDR3 reads CAWDGQYNSPLHF.

This clone was observed many times. Sequencing ends 3 residues short of the CDR3 end; the germline J gene provides the rest. V is TRBV12-3 or TRBV12-4 and J is TRBJ1-1; 8 nucleotides line up with TRBD1. CDR3 length: 12 residues. This CDR3 is CASSFTRGQAFF. CDR3 DNA, as far as it was read: TGTGCCAGCAGTTTCACCAGGGGGCAG.

This clone showed up many times. The DNA ends 3 residues before the CDR3 does, and the rest of the CDR3 is filled in from the germline J gene. The chain recombines TRBV29-1 with TRBJ2-7; D call uncertain. CDR3 length: 13 amino acids. Germline CDR1 reads SQVTM; CDR2 reads ANQGSEA. V was shortened by 5 bases and J by 2 bases, with 13 bases between the two germline ends. The CDR3: CSVQHRPTYEQYF. Partial CDR3 DNA: TGCAGCGTTCAGCACAGACCAACCTACGAG.

This clone was counted at least ten times. Read data end 3 residues before the CDR3 end; the end is taken from the germline J gene. The rearrangement uses TRBV11-2 and TRBJ1-6; D perhaps matches TRBD1 (6 bases). V lost 5 bases to trimming and J lost 10 bases, with 18 bases between them. Germline CDR1 reads SGHAT; CDR2 reads FQNNGV. The CDR3 sequence is 15 residues long. CDR3 sequence reads: CASSLQGWGGSPLHF. Incomplete CDR3 DNA: TGTGCCAGCAGCCTACAGGGATGGGGCGGATCACCC.

This clone showed up many times. Partial CDR3 DNA: TGTGCCAGCAGGACAGGGGGCGGTGGC. It is translated as CASRTGGGG. In full, the CDR3 is CASRTGGGGYTF. The genes are TRBV2 and TRBJ1-2; 10 positions agree with TRBD1. Read data end 3 residues before the CDR3 end; the end is taken from the germline J gene. The CDR3 totals 12 residues. Trimming cost V 6 bases and J 7 bases; bases outside gene matches: 2. CDR1 and CDR2 (germline): SNHLY, FYNNEI.

This clone has at least ten counts. Read data end 3 residues before the CDR3 end; the end is taken from the germline J gene. The chain couples TRBV19 to TRBJ2-6, with D unresolved. The germline V gene encodes CDR1 LNHDA and CDR2 SQIVND (reference sequence). The germline V and J ends were trimmed by 1 base and 0 bases, with 10 bases remaining between them. This CDR3 has 17 amino acids. The CDR3 bases that were read are TGTGCCAGTAGTATAGTAGTACAGCCCTCTGGGGCCAACGTC. Its protein is CASSIVVQPSGANV. The complete CDR3 protein is CASSIVVQPSGANVLTF.

This clone was seen repeatedly, ten times or more. Read sequence stops 3 residues before the CDR3 end, and the germline J gene provides the missing end. This sequence joins TRBV28 and TRBJ2-3; TRBD1 aligns across 8 bases. This CDR3 has 15 residues. Losses at the gene ends were 2 bases for V and 5 bases for J; bases not matched to a gene: 6. The germline gives CDR1 MDHEN, CDR2 SYDVKM. Incomplete CDR3 DNA: TGTGCCAGCAGTTTAGACAGGGGAGGCTTAGATACG. Its translation: CASSLDRGGLDT. The full CDR3 protein is CASSLDRGGLDTQYF.

Regarding this clone: Just one base apart from a much larger clone, this may be a read error. The CDR3 bases that were read are TGTGCCAGCAGCTTAGGGGGGGGCAATCAGCCC. Encoded protein: CASSLGGGNQP. In full, the CDR3 is CASSLGGGNQPQHF. The chain uses TRBV11-2 and TRBJ1-5, with D maybe TRBD1 (5 bases). From the germline J gene comes the end of the CDR3, since the read stops 3 residues before it. Trimming removed 1 base from V and 2 bases from J, with 6 bases in between. The CDR3 totals 14 residues. CDR1 is SGHAT, CDR2 FQNNGV, per germline.

At least ten counts were recorded for this clone. The same CDR3 also results from other DNA sequences found in this sample. The chain's CDR3 is CASSPPGQGAEKLFF. Incomplete CDR3 DNA: TGTGCCAGCTCACCACCGGGACAGGGGGCTGAAAAA. V is TRBV18 and J is TRBJ1-4; the match to TRBD1 covers 12 bases. The read halts 3 residues ahead of the CDR3 end, with the missing end drawn from the germline J gene. Trimming cost V 0 bases and J 7 bases; bases outside gene matches: 0. Germline CDR1 KGHSH, CDR2 LQKENI. The CDR3 contains 15 residues.

As concerns this clone: The CDR3 end is not reached by the read, which stops 3 residues before it; the germline J gene fills it in. J is TRBJ2-1 and V is TRBV19; 9 bases fit TRBD2. Germline V gives CDR1 LNHDA, CDR2 SQIVND (reference sequence). V was clipped by 3 bases and J by 9 bases; unmatched bases: 9. CDR3 length equals 15 residues. CDR3 loop: CASSIGSGRRGEQFF. CDR3 DNA, as far as it was read: TGTGCCAGTAGTATCGGGAGCGGGAGGAGGGGTGAG.

This clone was recorded many times. The read is 3 residues too short to cover the CDR3 end, so that end is filled in from the germline J gene. V gene TRBV7-2 combines with J gene TRBJ1-6; no firm D call. The CDR3 loop spans 14 amino acids. Trimming took off 5 bases at V and 7 bases at J, with 12 bases between the two ends. Looked up from germline, CDR1 is SGHTA and CDR2 is FQGNSA. The CDR3 DNA, read in part, is TGTGCCAGCAGCGCGCAAGCACGGAATTCACCC. Residues: CASSAQARNSP. The whole CDR3 sequence reads CASSAQARNSPLHF.

Ten or more counts support this clone. The CDR3 end falls 3 residues outside the read, so it is completed with the germline J gene. The rearrangement links TRBV6-4 to TRBJ2-6, with D possibly being TRBD1 (6 bases). Germline V CDR1 and CDR2: MRHNA, SNTAGT. V lost 6 bases and J 1 base, leaving 7 bases between the germline ends. The CDR3 is 14 residues long. The chain's CDR3 is CASSQGSGANVLTF. The part of the CDR3 DNA that was read is TGTGCCAGCAGCCAGGGGTCTGGGGCCAACGTC.

Comment on this clone: With the read ending 3 residues before the CDR3 end, the germline J gene is used to fill in that end. The V call is TRBV5-1, the J call TRBJ2-7; D is undetermined. The V end was cut by 4 bases, the J end by 6 bases, with 11 bases between. The length of the CDR3 is 12 residues. The germline V gene encodes CDR1 SGHRS and CDR2 YFSETQ. Incomplete CDR3 DNA: TGCGCCAGCAGCGTGACTCGTTCCGAG. Translated: CASSVTRSE. The full CDR3 sequence reads CASSVTRSEQYF.

This clone was counted ten times or more. The read terminates 3 residues before the CDR3 end, so the remaining end is supplied by the germline J gene. This chain connects TRBV6-1 to TRBJ1-5, with D unresolved. V was trimmed by 0 bases and J by 0 bases, leaving 6 bases between them. The CDR3 consists of 15 residues. CDR1 and CDR2 from the germline V gene are MNHNS and SASEGT. CDR3 DNA (partial): TGTGCCAGCAGTGAAGCGGGCCATAGCAATCAGCCC. Translated, it gives CASSEAGHSNQP. The whole CDR3 sequence reads CASSEAGHSNQPQHF.

This clone was seen repeatedly, ten times or more. The read comes to an end 3 residues before the CDR3 does, leaving the germline J gene to fill in the end. This chain joins TRBV19 and TRBJ2-2; the match to TRBD2 covers 8 bases. The CDR3 contains 16 residues. Germline CDR1 LNHDA, CDR2 SQIVND (reference sequence). Trimming took 6 bases from V and 4 from J; bases not matched to a gene: 10. The CDR3 sequence: CASSPFGGAFTGELFF. The DNA read from the CDR3 is TGTGCCAGTAGCCCATTCGGGGGGGCATTCACCGGGGAG. Variable domain in full (rest from reference TRBV19 and TRBJ2-2): DGGITQSPKYLFRKEGQNVTLSCEQNLNHDAMYWYRQDPGQGLRLIYYSQIVNDFQKGDIAEGYSVSREKKESFPLTVTSAQKNPTAFYLCASSPFGGAFTGELFFGEGSRLTVL.

This clone was observed many times. The CDR3 extends 3 residues past the end of the read, so its final part is completed from the germline J gene. J is TRBJ1-2 and V is TRBV7-8; D is perhaps TRBD1 (5 bases). The germline gives CDR1 SGHVS, CDR2 FQNEAQ. V lost 5 bases to trimming and J lost 4 bases, with 20 bases between them. CDR3 length: 16 residues. This CDR3 is CASSPPRTGESYGYTF. The DNA read from the CDR3 is TGTGCCAGCAGCCCTCCGCGTACAGGAGAGAGCTATGGC.

This clone was counted ten times or more. With the read ending 3 residues before the CDR3 end, the germline J gene is used to fill in that end. This chain uses TRBV6-2 or TRBV6-3 with TRBJ2-7; D might be TRBD2 (5 bases). The CDR3 is 14 amino acids. Germline loops: CDR1 MNHEY, CDR2 SVGEGT. V was trimmed by 3 bases and J by 5 bases, leaving 14 bases between them. CDR3 DNA, as far as it was read: TGTGCCAGCAGTTATGAAGACACGAGGGACGAG. It codes for CASSYEDTRDE. The whole CDR3 protein reads CASSYEDTRDEQYF.

This clone appeared a few times. The CDR3 is cut off 3 residues early in the read; its end comes from the germline J gene. The genes are TRBV30 and TRBJ1-1; D gene uncertain. The CDR3 has 14 residues. The germline V gene has CDR1 GTSNPN and CDR2 SVGIG (reference sequence). CDR3 sequence: CAYAPLLAKNIAFF. The part of the CDR3 DNA that was read is TGTGCCTATGCCCCCCTGTTAGCCAAAAACATT.

To note about this clone: The read is 3 residues too short to cover the CDR3 end, so that end is filled in from the germline J gene. V gene TRBV11-3 combines with J gene TRBJ2-7; 11 nucleotides line up with TRBD2. This CDR3 is 15 amino acids long. Germline trimming cut 2 bases from V and 3 bases from J; bases unmatched to any gene: 3. The germline CDR1 and CDR2 sequences are SGHNT and YENEEA. The sequenced CDR3 bases are TGTGCCAGCAGCTTATATGGGACTAGCGGCTACGAG. The encoded protein is CASSLYGTSGYE. Given in full, the CDR3 is CASSLYGTSGYEQYF.

The sequenced part of the CDR3 DNA is TGCGCCAGCAGTCTGCCAGGCATTTACGAG. Protein sequence: CASSLPGIYE. The whole CDR3 sequence is CASSLPGIYEQYF. The V gene is TRBV5-1, the J gene TRBJ2-7, with D uncertain. The read terminates 3 residues ahead of where the CDR3 ends, so the germline J gene completes it. Trimming removed 5 bases from V and 4 bases from J, with 13 bases in between. The CDR3 contains 13 residues. The germline gives CDR1 SGHRS, CDR2 YFSETQ.

This clone was observed many times. Read sequence stops 3 residues before the CDR3 end, and the germline J gene provides the missing end. V usage is TRBV5-1 and J usage is TRBJ1-2; 9 positions agree with TRBD1. The CDR3 sequence is 17 residues long. Per germline, CDR1 SGHRS and CDR2 YFSETQ. Germline trimming cut 3 bases from V and 0 bases from J; bases unmatched to any gene: 9. The DNA read from the CDR3 is TGCGCCAGCAGCTCCCGGGACAGGGAATTATCTAACTATGGC. It codes for CASSSRDRELSNYG. The full CDR3 sequence reads CASSSRDRELSNYGYTF.